Listed below are T cell receptor beta chains from one sample, sequenced in a study. A single record per CDR3 protein comes from TCRdb applying MiXCR to the RT-PCR reads. The table lists around 700,000 distinct CDR3 sequences, approximately 15% of them singletons, with about 3.6% in the top ten. The sequenced material came from memory CD4+ T cells from blood. Every receptor here comes from a female donor in good health, serving as a healthy control. CDR3s leave out the opening cysteine and the closing phenylalanine or tryptophan.

V	J	CDR3
TRBV27	TRBJ2-3	ASSAVANTQY
TRBV7-6	TRBJ2-1	ASSWKGNEQF
TRBV20-1	TRBJ2-3	SARMAGGPKY
TRBV7-9	TRBJ1-5	ASSLGNRADNQPQH
TRBV5-1	TRBJ2-2	ASSPGSDTGELF
TRBV27	TRBJ1-1	ASSSNRQGNTEAF
TRBV18	TRBJ1-5	ASSVQGNQPQH
TRBV6-2/TRBV6-3	TRBJ1-2	ASSSHITNYGYT
TRBV6-6	TRBJ1-5	ASSLDTIGNQPQH
TRBV6-2/TRBV6-3	TRBJ2-7	ASSFRSYEQY
TRBV20-1	TRBJ2-3	SAGPWLAGGGTQY
TRBV6-2/TRBV6-3	TRBJ1-2	ASRDGTYHGYT
TRBV12-3/TRBV12-4	TRBJ2-7	ASSSQRLYEQY
TRBV5-1	TRBJ2-3	ASSLGRGSGTDTQY
TRBV12-3/TRBV12-4	TRBJ1-1	ASSFGGGYYTEAF
TRBV12-3/TRBV12-4	TRBJ1-2	ASSSQGVSYGYT
TRBV7-2	TRBJ1-2	ASTQGGGDYGYT
TRBV9	TRBJ1-2	ASSGRVSDYGYT
TRBV5-1	TRBJ2-6	ATSDHSGANVLT
TRBV29-1	TRBJ1-6	SVVRPEAGVNSPLH
TRBV10-3	TRBJ2-2	AMTSGKIGELF
TRBV7-2	TRBJ1-1	ASRLGAGTEAF
TRBV27	TRBJ2-5	ASPLFSGGWKTQY
TRBV6-6	TRBJ2-1	ASSLGSANEQF
TRBV10-3	TRBJ1-5	AISRDSNQPQH
TRBV20-1	TRBJ2-7	SAMGGGGSSYEQY
TRBV27	TRBJ2-7	ASRPTSRSSYEQY
TRBV5-1	TRBJ1-2	ASSPTTANYGYT
TRBV7-3	TRBJ1-5	ASSPGHNQPQH
TRBV6-5	TRBJ2-1	ASRGDGGRTYNEQF
TRBV24-1	TRBJ1-5	ATSDSRVTNQPQH
TRBV3-1	TRBJ2-1	ASSQVQGAVYSNEQF
TRBV5-7	TRBJ1-1	ASSFPPVNTEAF
TRBV12-3/TRBV12-4	TRBJ1-6	ASTPRQANSPLH
TRBV5-1	TRBJ1-2	ASSHGTGEGYT
TRBV10-3	TRBJ2-3	AIRGGLNTDTQY
TRBV9	TRBJ2-1	ASNRPGSNNEQF
TRBV28	TRBJ1-1	ATTAGGKNTEAF
TRBV7-2	TRBJ2-7	ASSSGTRPYEQY
TRBV6-6	TRBJ2-7	ASSWDRGGYEQY
TRBV27	TRBJ2-7	ASRMRDRGEQY
TRBV27	TRBJ2-1	ASSLRDAPVWQF
TRBV20-1	TRBJ2-7	SAKMSGYEQY
TRBV11-2	TRBJ2-2	ASSRQGAHTGELF
TRBV5-1	TRBJ1-6	ASSFTGDSYNSPLH